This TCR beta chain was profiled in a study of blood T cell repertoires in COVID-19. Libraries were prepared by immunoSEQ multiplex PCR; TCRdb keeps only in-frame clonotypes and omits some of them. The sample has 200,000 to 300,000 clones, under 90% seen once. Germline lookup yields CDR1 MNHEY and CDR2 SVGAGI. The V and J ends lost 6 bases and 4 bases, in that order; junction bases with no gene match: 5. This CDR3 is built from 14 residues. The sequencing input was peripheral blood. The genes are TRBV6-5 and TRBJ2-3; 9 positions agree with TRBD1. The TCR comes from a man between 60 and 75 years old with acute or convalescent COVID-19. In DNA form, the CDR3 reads TGTGCCAGCAGACCCGGGACAGGGTCAGATACGCAGTATTTT. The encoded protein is CASRPGTGSDTQYF.